Listed below are T cell receptor beta chains from one sample, sequenced in a study of blood T cell repertoires in COVID-19. Measured with immunoSEQ multiplex PCR; TCRdb has only the in-frame clones, and not every one. The repertoire holds roughly 230,000 clones, 70% to 90% seen once, with approximately 6.6% in the top ten. The sequencing sample was made of PBMCs or T cells enriched from blood (not recorded which). Every receptor here comes from a woman aged 45-65 years who had been exposed to COVID-19. Each CDR3 is given without its conserved first and last residue.

V gene	J gene	CDR3 protein
TRBV19	TRBJ2-1	ASSIQVNEQF
TRBV5-1	TRBJ2-7	ASSLYRGVVYEQY
TRBV7-2	TRBJ1-1	ASSLYRNTEAF
TRBV5-1	TRBJ1-5	ASSLVGELSQPQH
TRBV10-3	TRBJ1-1	AISVGQGPTEAF
TRBV7-2	TRBJ2-5	ASSLARETQY
TRBV5-6	TRBJ2-7	ASSLVGGQGEQY
TRBV20-1	TRBJ1-1	SATDRSNTEAF
TRBV28	TRBJ1-6	ASSFGFHNSPLH
TRBV5-4	TRBJ1-1	ASSLVQGMNTEAF
TRBV29-1	TRBJ1-1	SVVRGPSTEAF
TRBV27	TRBJ1-2	ASSLSPLLGTNTIT
TRBV19	TRBJ1-2	ASSIDLSDRTYGYT
TRBV18	TRBJ1-6	ASSPSAGGSSPLH
TRBV11-1	TRBJ2-3	ASSQTEDTQY
TRBV3-1/TRBV3-2	TRBJ1-5	ASSQERGGQPQH
TRBV5-1	TRBJ1-1	ASSGGIVTEAF
TRBV12-3/TRBV12-4	TRBJ1-1	ASSPRENTEAF
TRBV5-4	TRBJ2-1	ASSRIGGYNEQF
TRBV5-1	TRBJ1-3	ASSSRQGLAGNTIY
TRBV9	TRBJ1-2	ASSLTGGAAG
TRBV10-3	TRBJ1-1	AISNRGRNTEAF
TRBV7-2	TRBJ2-1	ASSLDGRQGNEQF
TRBV7-2	TRBJ1-1	ASSLAFRGTEAF
TRBV5-1	TRBJ2-7	ASSPDGGSYEQY
TRBV12-3/TRBV12-4	TRBJ1-3	ASSSDGANTIY
TRBV13	TRBJ2-7	ASSLRSGGSYEQY
TRBV5-4	TRBJ2-3	ASSHGTPSTVTQY
TRBV7-9	TRBJ1-5	ASSVGSAGQPQH
TRBV2	TRBJ2-6	ASSKARLAGANVLT
TRBV9	TRBJ2-6	ASSVVPGTPLSGANVLT
TRBV2	TRBJ1-2	ASSQSWVNSRENYGYT
TRBV15	TRBJ1-1	ATSSGLRAEAF
TRBV3-1/TRBV3-2	TRBJ1-3	ATTTQGGNTIY
TRBV4-3	TRBJ1-1	ASSQRTGMANTEAF
TRBV5-4	TRBJ1-1	ASSFSGLGEAF
TRBV19	TRBJ1-4	ASGWAEKLF
TRBV20-1	TRBJ1-2	SAKFSGFYT
TRBV28	TRBJ1-2	ASSRNGYGYT
TRBV6-1	TRBJ2-7	ASSEEDEQY
TRBV27	TRBJ1-5	ASSAGTGVQPQH
TRBV7-9	TRBJ2-1	ASSLRGGASDEQF
TRBV28	TRBJ2-7	ASSSEFYEQY
TRBV24-1	TRBJ2-1	ATSDFRGHNEQF
TRBV24-1	TRBJ1-2	ATSDRDSSNYGYT
TRBV11-2	TRBJ1-3	ASSLRQGEYTIY
TRBV2	TRBJ1-1	ATHRGQGVNTEAF
TRBV7-9	TRBJ1-1	ASSLDQGTEAF
TRBV19	TRBJ1-1	ASSRTGLLNTEAF
TRBV2	TRBJ1-5	ASSSGQRSSQH
TRBV19	TRBJ1-1	ASTRARGSTEAF
TRBV7-2	TRBJ1-1	ASSLALGRAAF
TRBV30	TRBJ1-5	AWNTGTGDPNQPQH
TRBV10-3	TRBJ1-2	AISGSPRTESNYGYT
TRBV10-3	TRBJ1-1	ATFPGGARDTEAF
TRBV10-1	TRBJ2-2	ASSESRGPKYTGELF
TRBV5-1	TRBJ1-4	ASSFSGPLNELF
TRBV11-2	TRBJ2-2	ASSLGAANTGELF
TRBV2	TRBJ1-1	ASRFPGQGGDTEAF